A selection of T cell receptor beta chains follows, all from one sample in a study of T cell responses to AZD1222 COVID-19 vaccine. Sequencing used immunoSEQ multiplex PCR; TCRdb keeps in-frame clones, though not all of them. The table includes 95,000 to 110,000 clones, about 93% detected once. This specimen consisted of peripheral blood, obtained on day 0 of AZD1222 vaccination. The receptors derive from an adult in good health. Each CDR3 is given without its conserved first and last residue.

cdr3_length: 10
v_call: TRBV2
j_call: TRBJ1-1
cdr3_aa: ASSVGNTEAF

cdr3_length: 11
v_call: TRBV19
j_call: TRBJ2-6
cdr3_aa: ASTVSGANVLT

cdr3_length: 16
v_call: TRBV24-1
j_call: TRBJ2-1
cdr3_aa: ATSDLTPGLAGKNEQF

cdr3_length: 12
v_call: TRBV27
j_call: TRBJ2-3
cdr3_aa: ASSLISGRDTQY

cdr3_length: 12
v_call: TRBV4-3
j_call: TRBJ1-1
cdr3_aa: ASSQAGRRTEAF

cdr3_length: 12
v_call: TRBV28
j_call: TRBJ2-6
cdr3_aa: ASMSSSGANVLT

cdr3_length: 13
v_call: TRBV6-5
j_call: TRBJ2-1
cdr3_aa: ASIGRVKSYNEQF

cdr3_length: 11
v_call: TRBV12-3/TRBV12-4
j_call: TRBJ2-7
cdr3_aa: ASSLGVAYEQY

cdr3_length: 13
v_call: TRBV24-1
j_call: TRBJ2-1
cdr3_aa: ATSDLGQGSNEQF

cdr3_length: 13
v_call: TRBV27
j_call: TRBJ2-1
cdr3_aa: ASSLGLAGVNEQF

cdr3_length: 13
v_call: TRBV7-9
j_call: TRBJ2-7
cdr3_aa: ASSLSRQGGYEQY

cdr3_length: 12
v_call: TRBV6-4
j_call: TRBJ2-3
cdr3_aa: ASSEAGGTDTQY

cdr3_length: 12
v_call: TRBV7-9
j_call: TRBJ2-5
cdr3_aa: ASSFRGSLETQY

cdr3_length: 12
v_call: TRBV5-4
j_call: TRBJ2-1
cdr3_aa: ASSEQGQGNEQF

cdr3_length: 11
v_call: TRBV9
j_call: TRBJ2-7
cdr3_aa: ASSVTGGGEQY

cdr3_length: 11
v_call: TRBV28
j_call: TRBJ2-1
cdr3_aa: ASSLLSGGEQF

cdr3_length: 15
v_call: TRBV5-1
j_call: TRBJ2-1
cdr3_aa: ASSFSLAGGQYNEQF

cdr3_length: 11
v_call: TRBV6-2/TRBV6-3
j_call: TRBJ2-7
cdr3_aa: ASSYSGQDGQY

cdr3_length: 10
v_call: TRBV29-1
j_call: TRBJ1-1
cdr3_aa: SVELGYTEAF

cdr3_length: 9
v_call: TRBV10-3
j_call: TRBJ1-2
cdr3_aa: AIGRNYGYT

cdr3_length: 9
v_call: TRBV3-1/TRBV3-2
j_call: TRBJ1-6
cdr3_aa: ASSQNSPLH

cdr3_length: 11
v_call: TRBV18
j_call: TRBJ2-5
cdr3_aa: ASSPPIGKTQY

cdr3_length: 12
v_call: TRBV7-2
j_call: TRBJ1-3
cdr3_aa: ASSLGNSGNTIY

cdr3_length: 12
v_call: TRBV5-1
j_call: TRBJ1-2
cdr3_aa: ASSSGTGVYGYT

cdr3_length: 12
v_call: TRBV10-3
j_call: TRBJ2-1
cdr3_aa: AISGGGLVNEQF

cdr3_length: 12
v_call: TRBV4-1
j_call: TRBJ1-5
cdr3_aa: ASSQEPGNGPQH

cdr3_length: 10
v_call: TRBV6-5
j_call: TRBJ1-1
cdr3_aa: ATGRVNTEAF

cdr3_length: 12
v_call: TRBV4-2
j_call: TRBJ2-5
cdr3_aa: ASSQAVGGETQY

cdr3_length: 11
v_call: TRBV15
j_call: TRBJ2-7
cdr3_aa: ATSTGVGYEQY

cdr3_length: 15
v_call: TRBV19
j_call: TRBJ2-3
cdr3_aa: ASSIWGGTPTRDTQY

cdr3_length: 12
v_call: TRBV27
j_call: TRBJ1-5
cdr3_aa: ASSWRIGNQPQH

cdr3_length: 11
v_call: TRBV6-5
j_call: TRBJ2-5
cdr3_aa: ASTGTDQETQY

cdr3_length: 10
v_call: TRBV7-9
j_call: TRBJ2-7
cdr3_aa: ASSLGSYEQY

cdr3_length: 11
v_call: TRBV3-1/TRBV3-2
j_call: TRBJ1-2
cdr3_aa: ASSQDRGNGYT

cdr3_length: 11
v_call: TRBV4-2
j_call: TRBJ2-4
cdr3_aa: ASRHVWENIQY

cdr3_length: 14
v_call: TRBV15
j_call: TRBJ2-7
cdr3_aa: ATSRPQAGLRDEQY

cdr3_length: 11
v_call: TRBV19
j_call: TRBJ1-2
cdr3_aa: ASRQAPNYGYT

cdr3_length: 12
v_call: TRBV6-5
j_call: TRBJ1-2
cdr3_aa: ASSYGGQGYGYT

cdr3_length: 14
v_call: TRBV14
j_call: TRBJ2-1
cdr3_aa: ASSQYLAGPSGEQF

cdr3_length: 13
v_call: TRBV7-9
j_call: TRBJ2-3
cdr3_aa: ASTKLAPNTDTQY

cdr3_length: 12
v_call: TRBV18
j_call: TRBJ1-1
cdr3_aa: ASSPPLGSTEAF

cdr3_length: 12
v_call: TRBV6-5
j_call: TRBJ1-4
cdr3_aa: ASSPGHAHQKLF

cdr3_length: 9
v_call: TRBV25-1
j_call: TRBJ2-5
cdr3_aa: ASSDLETQY

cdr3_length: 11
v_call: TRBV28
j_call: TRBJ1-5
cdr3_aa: ASSSTRNQPQH

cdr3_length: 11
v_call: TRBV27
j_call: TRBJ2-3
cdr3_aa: ASSGSRGSTQY

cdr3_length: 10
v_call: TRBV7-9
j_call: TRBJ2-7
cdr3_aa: ASSTDTDEQY

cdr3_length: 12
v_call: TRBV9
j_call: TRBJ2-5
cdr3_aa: ASSRDSTQGTQY